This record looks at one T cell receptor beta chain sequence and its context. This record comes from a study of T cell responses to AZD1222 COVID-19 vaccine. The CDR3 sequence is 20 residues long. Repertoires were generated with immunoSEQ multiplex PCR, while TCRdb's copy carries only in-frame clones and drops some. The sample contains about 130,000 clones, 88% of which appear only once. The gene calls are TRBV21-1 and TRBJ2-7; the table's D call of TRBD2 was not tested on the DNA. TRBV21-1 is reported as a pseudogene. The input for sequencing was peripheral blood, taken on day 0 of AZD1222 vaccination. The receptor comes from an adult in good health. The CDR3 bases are TGTGCCAGCAGCAAAAATTCGGAACTAGCGAGGTATGAGAGGGGGTACGAGCAGTACTTC. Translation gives CASSKNSELARYERGYEQYF.